The T cell receptor beta chain under discussion was sequenced for a study of blood T cell repertoires in COVID-19. Germline CDR1 and CDR2: MDHEN and SYDVKM. With 7 bases clipped from V and 7 bases from J, the junction kept 15 bases outside the gene matches. This CDR3 region has 16 residues. Participant ages covered roughly 18 to 89 years across around 22 US areas. Symptom resolution, clearance, or two negative PCRs marked the recovered donors of Cohort 3. Assay used: immunoSEQ multiplex PCR; TCRdb lists only in-frame clones, some missing. The sample has about 180,000 clones, over 75% seen once. The receptor's source is a woman between 18 and 29 years old who had recovered from COVID-19. The rearrangement links TRBV28 to TRBJ2-2; 7 positions agree with TRBD2. Sequencing input: PBMCs or T cells enriched from blood (not recorded which). The CDR3 region is CASTQMGGMKHGELFF. Written as DNA, the CDR3 is TGTGCCAGCACCCAAATGGGGGGGATGAAGCACGGGGAGCTGTTTTTT. The whole variable domain, remainder taken from reference TRBV28 and TRBJ2-2, is DVKVTQSSRYLVKRTGEKVFLECVQDMDHENMFWYRQDPGLGLRLIYFSYDVKMKEKGDIPEGYSVSREKKERFSLILESASTNQTSMYLCASTQMGGMKHGELFFGEGSRLTVL.